Given below is one T cell receptor beta chain in context. This entry is derived from a study of radiotherapy plus CTLA-4 blockade in lung cancer. Germline assignment: CDR1 MNHNS and CDR2 SASEGT. The CDR3 totals 15 residues. V was trimmed by 2 bases and J by 2 bases, leaving 12 bases between them. Produced via immunoSEQ multiplex PCR; TCRdb's table is partial and in-frame only. The table lists about 49,000 clones, approximately 84% of them singletons, with around a quarter in the top ten. Sequences were derived from peripheral blood, sampled from a patient treated with radiotherapy plus ipilimumab. This sequence originates from a human donor with non-small cell lung cancer whose response to radiotherapy plus ipilimumab could not be evaluated. V gene TRBV6-1 combines with J gene TRBJ1-2; TRBD1 might be the D (5 bases). The CDR3: CASSENQGGNYGYTF. In DNA form, the CDR3 reads TGTGCCAGCAGTGAAAACCAGGGCGGAAACTATGGCTACACCTTC.